The 23 T cell receptor beta chains presented below share a single source sample, sequenced in a study of shared clonotypes between healthy human individuals. CD45RO-negative, CCR7-positively selected cells formed the naive CD8 fraction, excluding terminally differentiated effector memory CD45RA+ cells. TCRdb's copy holds only in-frame clones and misses some; the assay was immunoSEQ multiplex PCR. The sample shows 800,000 to 950,000 clones, 96% of them seen only once. Material: naive CD8+ T cells sorted from blood. The receptors come from a man under 40 in good health.

The gene calls are TRBV5-8 and TRBJ2-7; D remains ambiguous. The germline V and J ends were trimmed by 1 base and 5 bases, with 10 bases remaining between them. The germline gives CDR1 SGHTS, CDR2 YDEGEE. The CDR3 has 13 residues. CDR3 bases: TGTGCCAGCAGCTTGTCGATTGGGGACGAGCAGTACTTC. Residues: CASSLSIGDEQYF. Based on the CDR3 plus reference TRBV5-8 and TRBJ2-7, the full variable domain is EAGVTQSPTHLIKTRGQQATLRCSPISGHTSVYWYQQALGLGLQFLLWYDEGEERNRGNFPPRFSGRQFPNYSSELNVNALELEDSALYLCASSLSIGDEQYFGPGTRLTVT.

The chain recombines TRBV15 with TRBJ1-5, with a tentative D call TRBD1 (5 bases). The CDR3 runs to 15 residues. V gave up 1 base and J gave up 6 bases, with 13 bases separating them. Germline V gene data show CDR1 as LNHNV and CDR2 as YYDKDF (reference sequence). This CDR3 reads CATSRAAGQGQPQHF. In DNA form, the CDR3 reads TGTGCCACCAGCAGAGCTGCGGGGCAGGGTCAGCCCCAGCATTTT.

The rearrangement links TRBV27 to TRBJ2-1, with 7 bases identical to TRBD2. The CDR3 is 14 residues long. Trimming cost V 2 bases and J 9 bases; bases outside gene matches: 7. CDR1 is MNHEY, CDR2 SMNVEV, per germline (reference sequence). The DNA of the CDR3 is TGTGCCAGCAGTTTAGGGAGCGGGGACTTTGAGCAGTTCTTC. It is translated as CASSLGSGDFEQFF.

This chain joins TRBV27 and TRBJ2-1; TRBD2 matches at 7 bases. The germline gives CDR1 MNHEY, CDR2 SMNVEV (reference sequence). Trimming cost V 5 bases and J 3 bases; bases outside gene matches: 4. The CDR3 sequence is 14 residues long. DNA for the CDR3: TGTGCCAGCAGTAAACGGACTAGCTACAATGAGCAGTTCTTC. Protein product: CASSKRTSYNEQFF.

The genes are TRBV5-1 and TRBJ2-3; TRBD1 is a possible D gene (5 bases). CDR1 and CDR2 from the germline V gene are SGHRS and YFSETQ. The CDR3 spans 16 residues. Trimming pared 4 bases from V and 1 base from J, leaving 16 bases between. The CDR3 DNA is TGCGCCAGCAGCCCCAGGGTTGTCGTGGGCACAGATACGCAGTATTTT. It specifies CASSPRVVVGTDTQYF. The full variable domain, with the rest looked up from reference TRBV5-1 and TRBJ2-3, is KAGVTQTPRYLIKTRGQQVTLSCSPISGHRSVSWYQQTPGQGLQFLFEYFSETQRNKGNFPGRFSGRQFSNSRSEMNVSTLELGDSALYLCASSPRVVVGTDTQYFGPGTRLTVL.

This chain connects TRBV14 to TRBJ1-2, with a possible D match to TRBD1 (5 bases). Germline values: CDR1 SGHDN, CDR2 FVKESK. The CDR3 is 13 residues long. Trimming cost V 1 base and J 6 bases, with 9 bases left between them. The CDR3 region has the DNA TGTGCCAGCAGCCAAGGCCGGGGCGATGGCTACACCTTC. Encoded protein: CASSQGRGDGYTF. Complete variable domain (other parts from reference TRBV14 and TRBJ1-2): EAGVTQFPSHSVIEKGQTVTLRCDPISGHDNLYWYRRVMGKEIKFLLHFVKESKQDESGMPNNRFLAERTGGTYSTLKVQPAELEDSGVYFCASSQGRGDGYTFGSGTRLTVV.

The chain uses TRBV5-1 and TRBJ2-5, with 7 bases fitting TRBD1. There are 13 residues in the CDR3. CDR1 and CDR2 (germline): SGHRS, YFSETQ. V lost 5 bases, J lost 5 bases, and 6 bases stayed unmatched. CDR3 in DNA: TGCGCCAGCAGACAGACAGGGATGGAGACCCAGTACTTC. Its translation is CASRQTGMETQYF.

J is TRBJ1-2 and V is TRBV28; D ambiguous. CDR1 is MDHEN and CDR2 is SYDVKM in the germline V gene. Trimming took 5 bases from V and 8 from J, leaving 15 bases between them. This CDR3 comprises 13 residues. CDR3 sequence: CASSPLAPGGYTF. In nucleotides, the CDR3 is TGTGCCAGCAGTCCTTTGGCCCCCGGAGGCTACACCTTC.

This clone occurred once. Within the sample, other DNA sequences also encode this same CDR3. V is TRBV5-1 and J is TRBJ2-1, with TRBD2 identical over 9 bases. The length of the CDR3 is 16 residues. The germline CDR1 and CDR2 sequences are SGHRS and YFSETQ. J lost 1 base, V lost 0 bases, and 2 bases had no gene match. The CDR3 sequence: CASSLGLAGSYNEQFF. CDR3 bases: TGCGCCAGCAGCTTGGGGCTAGCGGGATCCTACAATGAGCAGTTCTTC.

This chain links TRBV19 with TRBJ1-1; D is uncertain. The germline V gene has CDR1 LNHDA and CDR2 SQIVND (reference sequence). Trimming took 3 bases from V and 7 from J, leaving 18 bases between them. This CDR3 is built from 15 residues. CDR3 loop: CASSILPRSPGEAFF. The CDR3 DNA reads TGTGCCAGTAGTATTCTTCCAAGGTCACCGGGTGAAGCTTTCTTT.

The rearrangement joins TRBV27 to TRBJ1-5, with no clear D. The germline V gene encodes CDR1 MNHEY and CDR2 SMNVEV (reference sequence). This CDR3 spans 13 amino acids. V lost 4 bases, J lost 4 bases, and 8 bases lay in between. CDR3 sequence reads: CASSYRRNQPQHF. The CDR3 DNA sequence: TGTGCCAGCAGTTATAGGAGAAATCAGCCCCAGCATTTT.

The chain carries TRBV14 and TRBJ2-5, with 9 bases fitting TRBD1. The end of the DNA fits TRBJ2-7 better, so the J call may be wrong. There are 16 residues in the CDR3. The germline CDR1 and CDR2 sequences are SGHDN and FVKESK. The CDR3: CASSPSPGQGRYEQYF. The CDR3 DNA follows: TGTGCCAGCAGCCCATCCCCGGGACAGGGTCGGTACGAGCAGTACTTC.

This clone was counted once. The chain has TRBV5-6 and TRBJ1-3, with TRBD1 matching 7 bases. The CDR3 length is 15 residues. J lost 2 bases, V lost 3 bases, and 5 bases had no gene match. Germline V gene sequence: CDR1 SGHDT, CDR2 YYEEEE. The CDR3 sequence: CASSYYRGAGNTIYF. CDR3 coding DNA: TGTGCCAGCAGCTATTACAGGGGTGCTGGAAACACCATATATTTT.

The sample holds one count of this clone. J is TRBJ2-7 and V is TRBV7-2; 8 nucleotides agree with TRBD2. The CDR3 sequence is 15 residues long. Germline CDR1 and CDR2: SGHTA and FQGNSA. V shed 2 bases and J 3 bases; nucleotides not matched to a gene: 6. Here the CDR3 DNA reads TGTGCCAGCAGCTTAATCGGGACTAGTCGCTACGAGCAGTACTTC. Translated: CASSLIGTSRYEQYF.

The V call is TRBV7-9, the J call TRBJ2-7, with TRBD2 identical over 7 bases. The V gene end was trimmed by 5 bases and the J gene end by 6 bases; junction bases not matched to a gene: 10. Germline V gives CDR1 SEHNR, CDR2 FQNEAQ (reference sequence). This CDR3 contains 14 residues. This CDR3 reads CASSPPTSPGEQYF. The CDR3 nucleotides read TGTGCCAGCAGCCCTCCGACTAGCCCGGGCGAGCAGTACTTC.

The V and J genes are TRBV6-5 and TRBJ1-2; D unresolved. In germline, CDR1 is MNHEY, CDR2 SVGAGI. V shed 6 bases and J shed 0 bases, with 14 bases lying between them. This CDR3 region has 15 residues. In nucleotides, the CDR3 is TGTGCCAGCAGCCACACTGCCGTATCTAACTATGGCTACACCTTC. Amino acids: CASSHTAVSNYGYTF.

The J gene is TRBJ2-1, the V gene TRBV5-1; 11 nucleotides line up with TRBD2. The CDR3 covers 13 residues. CDR1 is SGHRS, CDR2 YFSETQ, per germline. Trimming took 4 bases from V and 9 from J; bases not matched to a gene: 3. The CDR3 loop is CASSPGLAAEQFF. The CDR3 bases are TGCGCCAGCAGCCCGGGACTAGCGGCTGAGCAGTTCTTC.

The rearrangement links TRBV7-2 to TRBJ2-5, with D unresolved. This CDR3 comprises 12 residues. Germline-derived CDR1 and CDR2 are SGHTA and FQGNSA. Trimming pared 6 bases from V and 5 bases from J, leaving 10 bases between. As DNA, the CDR3 is TGTGCCAGCAGAGCCCTGACGGAGACCCAGTACTTC. Translation: CASRALTETQYF.

The J gene is TRBJ2-3, the V gene TRBV6-6, with 11 bases matching TRBD2. Germline lookup yields CDR1 MNHNY and CDR2 SVGAGI (reference sequence). The length of the CDR3 is 15 residues. V gave up 2 bases and J gave up 6 bases; unmatched junction bases: 4. In DNA, the CDR3 is TGTGCCAGCAGTTACATTAGCGGGAGGGCGGATACGCAGTATTTT. Protein sequence: CASSYISGRADTQYF.

The chain employs TRBV7-6 and TRBJ2-7; no clear D. The V and J ends lost 1 base and 3 bases respectively, with 10 bases between them. Germline V lookup: CDR1 SGHVS, CDR2 FNYEAQ. CDR3 length: 14 amino acids. This chain's CDR3 is CASSLGGLSYEQYF. The CDR3 coding sequence is TGTGCCAGCAGCTTAGGTGGATTAAGCTACGAGCAGTACTTC.

The chain has TRBV14 and TRBJ2-2; 9 nucleotides match TRBD2. This CDR3 has 18 residues. The V segment lost 1 base and the J segment 5 bases; nucleotides outside the gene matches: 11. Germline V gene data show CDR1 as SGHDN and CDR2 as FVKESK. CDR3 bases: TGTGCCAGCAGCCAAGCTGCTCACCTAGCGGGAAAAACCGGGGAGCTGTTTTTT. It codes for CASSQAAHLAGKTGELFF.

This clone was detected only once. J is TRBJ2-1 and V is TRBV12-5, with D perhaps matching TRBD2 (5 bases). This CDR3 comprises 16 residues. CDR1 and CDR2 from the germline V gene are LGHNT and FRNRAP. The V end was cut by 4 bases, the J end by 1 base, with 14 bases between. The chain's CDR3 is CASGSWSGRSYNEQFF. CDR3 bases: TGTGCTAGTGGTTCCTGGAGCGGTCGGTCCTACAATGAGCAGTTCTTC.

This chain connects TRBV20-1 to TRBJ2-7, with D perhaps given as TRBD1 or TRBD2 (5 bases each). The CDR3 runs 11 residues. The ends were cut back, 3 bases at V and 4 bases at J, with 7 bases in the middle. Per the germline V gene, CDR1 is DFQATT and CDR2 is SNEGSKA (reference sequence). CDR3 in amino acids: CSASGGYEQYF. The CDR3 nucleotides are TGCAGTGCTAGTGGGGGTTACGAGCAGTACTTC.